What follows are 23 T cell receptor beta chains derived from one specimen sequenced in a study of neurological immune-mediated disorders. TCRdb reprocessed the 5' RACE reads via MiXCR and lists one record per CDR3 protein. The sample has about 120,000 distinct CDR3 sequences, about 3.2% seen once; the top ten hold 1% to 1.5%. The sample comprised PBMCs. The receptors stem from a woman aged 25-40 years with multiple sclerosis.

This clonotype was recorded a few times. A much larger clone differs by one base, so this may be a read error. The chain couples TRBV12-3 or TRBV12-4 to TRBJ1-3, with D possibly matching TRBD1 (6 bases). The CDR3 consists of 15 residues. The DNA of the CDR3 is TGTGCCAGCAGTTTATGGGGGGCGCGCGGAAAAACCATATATTTT. Its translation: CASSLWGARGKTIYF.

This clonotype was recorded many times. V and J are TRBV5-5 and TRBJ2-7; perhaps D is TRBD1 or TRBD2 (5 bases each). CDR1 SGHKS and CDR2 YYEKEE come from the germline V gene (reference sequence). The CDR3 consists of 13 residues. V gave up 4 bases and J gave up 6 bases, with 14 bases separating them. The CDR3 DNA sequence: TGTGCCAGCAGCCCTGGGACGCTCGTCGAGCAGTACTTC. Residues: CASSPGTLVEQYF.

This clonotype has a count of ten or more. The chain has TRBV27 and TRBJ1-2, with TRBD1 matching over 7 bases. The J segment lost 4 bases and the V segment lost 5 bases, leaving 22 bases of the junction unmatched. Germline lookup yields CDR1 MNHEY and CDR2 SMNVEV (reference sequence). This CDR3 spans 19 amino acids. CDR3 DNA sequence: TGTGCCAGCAGTCCCCTGACAGGGTCCAGGGGTAGCGGGGGCTATGGCTACACCTTC. Its translation is CASSPLTGSRGSGGYGYTF.

This clonotype was recorded at least ten times. The chain recombines TRBV7-8 with TRBJ2-7; 11 bases map to TRBD2. There are 14 residues in the CDR3. The V gene's germline CDR1 is SGHVS and CDR2 FQNEAQ. Trimming removed 6 bases from V and 4 bases from J; junction bases left unmatched: 5. This chain's CDR3 is CASRPGLADYEQYF. The CDR3 region has the DNA TGTGCCAGCAGACCGGGACTAGCGGATTACGAGCAGTACTTC. The entire variable domain, with the rest obtained from reference TRBV7-8 and TRBJ2-7, is as follows: GAGVSQSPRYKVAKRGQDVALRCDPISGHVSLFWYQQALGQGPEFLTYFQNEAQLDKSGLPSDRFFAERPEGSVSTLKIQRTQQEDSAVYLCASRPGLADYEQYFGPGTRLTVT.

This clonotype has a count of ten or more. This rearrangement joins TRBV3-1 to TRBJ2-3, with TRBD2 as a possible D gene (5 bases). V lost 1 base and J lost 2, with 10 bases in between. This CDR3 has 15 amino acids. Germline CDR1 and CDR2: LGHDT and YNNKEL (reference sequence). Here the CDR3 reads CASSQGRAFTDTQYF. For the CDR3, the DNA is TGTGCCAGCAGCCAAGGGCGGGCGTTCACAGATACGCAGTATTTT.

Ten or more counts support this clonotype. This chain uses TRBV20-1 with TRBJ1-1, with 8 bases matching TRBD1. This CDR3 contains 14 residues. Per the germline V gene, CDR1 is DFQATT and CDR2 is SNEGSKA (reference sequence). Losses at the gene ends were 6 bases for V and 1 base for J; bases not matched to a gene: 7. Written as DNA, the CDR3 is TGCAGTGCATTTAGGGGACAGGAGAACACTGAAGCTTTCTTT. This codes for CSAFRGQENTEAFF.

This clonotype was counted ten times or more. For the CDR3, the DNA is TGTGCCAGCAACTTAGCGGGCGTCGGTTCAGATACGCAGTATTTT. Translating it yields CASNLAGVGSDTQYF. The gene calls are TRBV6-6 and TRBJ2-3, with 7 bases that match TRBD2. J was trimmed by 4 bases and V by 7 bases; bases with no gene match: 11. CDR1 and CDR2 from the germline V gene are MNHNY and SVGAGI (reference sequence). This CDR3 has 15 residues.

This clonotype was observed at least ten times. J is TRBJ1-4 and V is TRBV7-9; unclear D gene. V lost 3 bases to trimming and J lost 5 bases, with 13 bases between them. In germline, CDR1 is SEHNR, CDR2 FQNEAQ (reference sequence). There are 15 residues in the CDR3. The CDR3 is CASSFEGRGNEKLFF. DNA for the CDR3: TGTGCCAGCAGCTTCGAAGGACGGGGAAATGAAAAACTGTTTTTT.

This clonotype was detected ten times or more. This chain joins TRBV2 and TRBJ1-2; D is undetermined. Deletions cut 6 bases from V and 6 bases from J, with 11 bases between. The CDR3 sequence is 12 residues long. Per germline, CDR1 SNHLY and CDR2 FYNNEI. Here the CDR3 DNA reads TGTGCCAGCAGGCGTACAGAGGATGGCTACACCTTC. Encoded protein: CASRRTEDGYTF.

This clonotype has a count of ten or more. The gene calls are TRBV20-1 and TRBJ2-7, with D possibly being TRBD1 (6 bases). The CDR3 contains 14 residues. Germline lookup yields CDR1 DFQATT and CDR2 SNEGSKA (reference sequence). Trimming left V 3 bases short and J 0 bases short, with 12 bases between. The CDR3 region has the DNA TGCAGTGCTAGTGGTGACAGGAGCTCCTACGAGCAGTACTTC. Protein: CSASGDRSSYEQYF.

This clonotype was recorded at least ten times. This chain uses TRBV10-3 with TRBJ1-1, with D perhaps matching TRBD1 (6 bases). Between the trimmed V and J ends, which lost 6 bases and 6 bases, there was a span of 17 bases. CDR1 is ENHRY, CDR2 SYGVKD, per germline. CDR3 length equals 14 residues. The CDR3: CAIREQGEKAEAFF. The CDR3 coding sequence is TGTGCCATCAGGGAACAGGGAGAGAAGGCTGAAGCTTTCTTT.

By its share, this clonotype is medium-sized. The CDR3 spells CSASEPSGVNTQYF. The DNA of the CDR3 is TGCAGTGCTAGTGAGCCTAGCGGGGTGAATACGCAGTATTTT. V usage is TRBV20-1 and J usage is TRBJ2-3; 9 bases line up with TRBD2. The CDR3 covers 14 residues. Germline trimming cut 3 bases from V and 7 bases from J; bases unmatched to any gene: 8. Germline CDR1 reads DFQATT; CDR2 reads SNEGSKA (reference sequence).

Many counts were recorded for this clonotype. The chain links TRBV6-5 to TRBJ2-5; 7 positions match TRBD1. The CDR3 contains 15 residues. Trimming cost V 6 bases and J 5 bases; bases outside gene matches: 12. Germline CDR1 and CDR2: MNHEY and SVGAGI. The CDR3 region is CASRADREWGETQYF. CDR3 DNA: TGTGCCAGCAGAGCTGACAGGGAATGGGGGGAGACCCAGTACTTC.

Ten or more counts support this clonotype. This chain connects TRBV7-8 to TRBJ2-3; D not certain. Deletions cut 5 bases from V and 0 bases from J, with 15 bases between. Germline V CDR1 and CDR2: SGHVS, FQNEAQ. This CDR3 comprises 16 residues. CDR3 in amino acids: CASSPSDVRSTDTQYF. The CDR3 DNA reads TGTGCCAGCAGCCCCTCCGACGTCAGAAGCACAGATACGCAGTATTTT.

This clonotype was counted ten times or more. The chain joins TRBV7-9 to TRBJ1-1; no clear D. The V end was cut by 0 bases, the J end by 7 bases, with 12 bases between. The germline CDR1 and CDR2 sequences are SEHNR and FQNEAQ (reference sequence). The CDR3 sequence is 14 residues long. Here the CDR3 DNA reads TGTGCCAGCAGCTTAGCGGTCGGAGAATTTGAAGCTTTCTTT. It is translated as CASSLAVGEFEAFF.

This clonotype showed up many times. The chain is built from TRBV6-6 and TRBJ1-5; D uncertain. Trimming took 6 bases from V and 9 from J, leaving 12 bases between them. The germline gives CDR1 MNHNY, CDR2 SVGAGI (reference sequence). The length of the CDR3 is 12 residues. The CDR3 DNA follows: TGTGCCAGCAGGGCGTCCGGCAGGCCCCAGCATTTT. Protein product: CASRASGRPQHF.

The table lists this clonotype with many counts. The chain has TRBV29-1 and TRBJ2-3; D is perhaps TRBD1 (6 bases). V lost 6 bases and J 6 bases, leaving 19 bases between the germline ends. The CDR3 consists of 14 residues. The V gene's germline CDR1 is SQVTM and CDR2 ANQGSEA. CDR3 protein: CSVVGTSSGDTQYF. CDR3 DNA: TGCAGCGTCGTCGGGACATCCAGCGGCGATACGCAGTATTTT.

This clonotype has a handful of counts. The chain joins TRBV7-2 to TRBJ2-3; D is ambiguous. The CDR3 runs to 13 residues. Trimming took 7 bases from V and 1 from J, leaving 9 bases between them. Germline CDR1 is SGHTA and CDR2 is FQGNSA. CDR3 region: CASTHPRTDTQYF. The CDR3 DNA sequence: TGTGCCAGCACCCACCCACGCACAGATACGCAGTATTTT.

This clonotype was detected ten times or more. V gene TRBV5-1 combines with J gene TRBJ2-5; TRBD1 aligns across 8 bases. The length of the CDR3 is 14 residues. Trimming cost V 4 bases and J 5 bases; bases outside gene matches: 7. Germline V lookup: CDR1 SGHRS, CDR2 YFSETQ. CDR3 protein: CASSQGQERETQYF. The CDR3 DNA reads TGCGCCAGCAGCCAGGGACAGGAACGGGAGACCCAGTACTTC.

This clonotype has ten or more counts. The chain links TRBV6-2 or TRBV6-3 to TRBJ1-5; 10 bases are a match to TRBD1. V shed 6 bases, J shed 8 bases, and the junction held 10 bases outside the gene matches. The CDR3 covers 15 residues. The V gene's germline CDR1 is MNHEY and CDR2 SVGEGT. DNA of the CDR3: TGTGCCAGCAGACACCGGGACAGGGGACGAGAGCCCCAGCATTTT. Translated, it gives CASRHRDRGREPQHF.

The table lists this clonotype with many counts. CDR3 protein: CASSLDSGGNQPQHF. The CDR3 coding sequence is TGCGCCAGCAGCTTGGATTCAGGAGGCAATCAGCCCCAGCATTTT. The rearrangement joins TRBV5-1 to TRBJ1-5; D ambiguous. The V gene's germline CDR1 is SGHRS and CDR2 YFSETQ. The V and J ends lost 0 bases and 2 bases respectively, with 9 bases between them. This CDR3 spans 15 amino acids.

Of note for this clonotype: Being one base from a much bigger clone, this may be a read error. V gene TRBV29-1 combines with J gene TRBJ1-5; D perhaps matches TRBD1 (6 bases). Germline values: CDR1 SQVTM, CDR2 ANQGSEA. V dropped 8 bases and J dropped 5 bases, with 13 bases sitting between them. The CDR3 sequence is 12 residues long. The CDR3 sequence is CSFGGDDQPQHF. CDR3 sequence (DNA): TGCAGCTTTGGGGGCGACGATCAGCCCCAGCATTTT.

This clonotype was picked up many times. The V gene is TRBV7-2, the J gene TRBJ1-1; D is unresolved. The CDR3 contains 14 residues. Trimming took off 3 bases at V and 5 bases at J, with 13 bases between the two ends. The germline CDR1 and CDR2 sequences are SGHTA and FQGNSA. The CDR3 loop reads CASSFPIRGTEAFF. The DNA for the CDR3 is TGTGCCAGCAGCTTCCCAATTCGAGGGACTGAAGCTTTCTTT.